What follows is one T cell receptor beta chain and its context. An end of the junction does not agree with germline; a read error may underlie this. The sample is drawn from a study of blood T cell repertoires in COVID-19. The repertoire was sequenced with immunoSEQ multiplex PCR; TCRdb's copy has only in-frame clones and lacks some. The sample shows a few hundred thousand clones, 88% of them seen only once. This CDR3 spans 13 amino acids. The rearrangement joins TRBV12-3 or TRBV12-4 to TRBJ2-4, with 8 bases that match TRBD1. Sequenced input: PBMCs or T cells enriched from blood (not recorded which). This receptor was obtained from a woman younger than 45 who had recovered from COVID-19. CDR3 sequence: CASSLVSRTGFDF. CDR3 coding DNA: TGTGCCAGCAGTTTAGTTTCGAGGACAGGGTTTGACTTC.